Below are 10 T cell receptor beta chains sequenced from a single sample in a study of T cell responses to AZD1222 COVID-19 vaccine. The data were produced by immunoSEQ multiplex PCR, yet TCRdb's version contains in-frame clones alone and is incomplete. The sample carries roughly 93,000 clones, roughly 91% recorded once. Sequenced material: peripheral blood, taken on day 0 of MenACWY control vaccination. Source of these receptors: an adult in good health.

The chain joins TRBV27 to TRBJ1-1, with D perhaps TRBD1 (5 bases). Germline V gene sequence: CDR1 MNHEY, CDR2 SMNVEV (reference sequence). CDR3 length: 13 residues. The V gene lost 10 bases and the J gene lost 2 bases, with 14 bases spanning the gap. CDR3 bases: TGTGCCACAGGGCTCGGGGTTAACACTGAAGCTTTCTTT. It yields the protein CATGLGVNTEAFF.

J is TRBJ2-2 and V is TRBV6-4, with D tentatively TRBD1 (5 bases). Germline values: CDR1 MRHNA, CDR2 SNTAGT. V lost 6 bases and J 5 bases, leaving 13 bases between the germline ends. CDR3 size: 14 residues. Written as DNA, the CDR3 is TGTGCCAGCAGCTCCTTCCCAGGGACCGGGGAGCTGTTTTTT. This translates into CASSSFPGTGELFF.

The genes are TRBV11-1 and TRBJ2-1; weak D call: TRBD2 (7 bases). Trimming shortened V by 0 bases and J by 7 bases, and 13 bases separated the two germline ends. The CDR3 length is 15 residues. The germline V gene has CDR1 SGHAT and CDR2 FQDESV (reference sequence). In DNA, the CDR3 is TGTGCCAGCAGCTTAGCGGGGGGGCTGATGAATGAGCAGTTCTTC. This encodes CASSLAGGLMNEQFF.

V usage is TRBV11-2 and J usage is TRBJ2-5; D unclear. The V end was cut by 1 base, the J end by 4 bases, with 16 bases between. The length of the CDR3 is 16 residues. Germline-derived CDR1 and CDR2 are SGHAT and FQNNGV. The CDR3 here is CASSLAGQVDGETQYF. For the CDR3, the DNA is TGTGCCAGCAGCTTAGCGGGCCAGGTCGATGGAGAGACCCAGTACTTC. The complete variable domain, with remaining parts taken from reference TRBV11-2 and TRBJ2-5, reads EAGVAQSPRYKIIEKRQSVAFWCNPISGHATLYWYQQILGQGPKLLIQFQNNGVVDDSQLPKDRFSAERLKGVDSTLKIQPAKLEDSAVYLCASSLAGQVDGETQYFGPGTRLLVL.

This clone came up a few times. The chain's CDR3 is CASSREGRPTDTQYF. Written as DNA, the CDR3 is TGCGCCAGCAGTCGGGAGGGGAGGCCCACAGATACGCAGTATTTT. The rearrangement joins TRBV5-1 to TRBJ2-3; TRBD2 matches at 8 bases. J lost 2 bases, V lost 5 bases, and 7 bases had no gene match. This CDR3 has 15 residues. Per germline, CDR1 SGHRS and CDR2 YFSETQ.

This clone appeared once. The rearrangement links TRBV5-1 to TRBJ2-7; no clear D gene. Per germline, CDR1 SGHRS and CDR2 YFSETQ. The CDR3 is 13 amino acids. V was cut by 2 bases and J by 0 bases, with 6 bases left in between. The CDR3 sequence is CASSLTHSYEQYF. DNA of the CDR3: TGCGCCAGCAGCTTAACGCACTCCTACGAGCAGTACTTC.

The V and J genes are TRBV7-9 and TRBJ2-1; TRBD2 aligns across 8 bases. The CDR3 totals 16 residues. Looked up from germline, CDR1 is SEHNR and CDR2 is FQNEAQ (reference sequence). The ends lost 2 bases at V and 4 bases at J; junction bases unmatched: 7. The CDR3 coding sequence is TGTGCCAGCAGCTTAATAGCGGGGAGGAAATACAATGAGCAGTTCTTC. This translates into CASSLIAGRKYNEQFF.

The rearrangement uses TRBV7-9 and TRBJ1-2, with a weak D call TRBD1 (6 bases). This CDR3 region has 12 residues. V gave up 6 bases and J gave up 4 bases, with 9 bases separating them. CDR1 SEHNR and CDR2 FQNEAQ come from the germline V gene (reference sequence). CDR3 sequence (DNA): TGTGCCAGCAGAATAGGGGGCTATGGCTACACCTTC. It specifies CASRIGGYGYTF.

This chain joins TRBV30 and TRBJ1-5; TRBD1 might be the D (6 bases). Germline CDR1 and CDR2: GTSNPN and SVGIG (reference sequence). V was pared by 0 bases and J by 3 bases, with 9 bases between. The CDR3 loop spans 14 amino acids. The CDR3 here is CAWSVGGTNQPQHF. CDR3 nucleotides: TGTGCCTGGAGTGTAGGGGGGACCAATCAGCCCCAGCATTTT.

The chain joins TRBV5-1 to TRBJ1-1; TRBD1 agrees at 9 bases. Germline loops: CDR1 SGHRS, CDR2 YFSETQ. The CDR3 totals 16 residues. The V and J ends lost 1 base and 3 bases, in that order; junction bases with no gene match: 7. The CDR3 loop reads CASSLQGQGGHTEAFF. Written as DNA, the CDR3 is TGCGCCAGCAGCTTGCAGGGACAGGGCGGCCACACTGAAGCTTTCTTT.